The clone carrying this T cell receptor (beta chain) was detected only once. This sample is drawn from a study of OX40 agonist ivuxolimab in advanced cancers. About the research overall: Past anti-PD-1, anti-PD-L1 or anti-CTLA-4 therapy was accepted, and roughly 38% had received some.

Assay used: immunoSEQ multiplex PCR; TCRdb lists only in-frame clones, some missing. The sample shows over 45,000 clones, 93% of them seen only once. Patients had blood sampled at baseline and again on cycle 4 day 1 and cycle 7 day 1. The material was CD4+ or CD8+ T cells sorted from blood, obtained in a trial of the OX40 agonist ivuxolimab. The TCR originated in an adult with an advanced solid tumor such as melanoma, head and neck, liver or kidney cancer.

The CDR3 nucleotides are TGTGCCAGCAGCCTAGACCCCGGGGAGCTGTTTTTT. It translates to CASSLDPGELFF. The J gene is TRBJ2-2, the V gene TRBV9, with unresolved D. This CDR3 spans 12 amino acids. V was trimmed by 4 bases and J by 6 bases, leaving 7 bases between them. Germline V CDR1 and CDR2: SGDLS, YYNGEE.